Listed below are T cell receptor beta chains from one sample, sequenced in a study of shared clonotypes between healthy human individuals. This table comes from immunoSEQ multiplex PCR, and its TCRdb copy is limited to in-frame clones, with some not included. This sample has hundreds of thousands of clones, with approximately 79% found just once. What was sequenced was memory CD4+ T cells sorted from blood. These receptors were obtained from a woman in her thirties in good health. CDR3s leave out the opening cysteine and the closing phenylalanine or tryptophan. Fields, in order: J gene, V gene, CDR3 length, CDR3 protein.

TRBJ2-5 TRBV28 13 ASSFAGVLQETQY
TRBJ2-7 TRBV7-8 13 ASSSPLAGGDEQY
TRBJ2-5 TRBV4-1 14 ASSQGAKRVQETQY
TRBJ1-1 TRBV27 13 ASSLSWGLNTEAF
TRBJ1-2 TRBV27 12 ASSYDREEDGYT
TRBJ2-2 TRBV4-1 14 ASSLNTGGNTGELF
TRBJ1-2 TRBV5-4 11 ASSYDRGLGYT
TRBJ2-5 TRBV13 15 ASSFLGLAGGKETQY
TRBJ2-7 TRBV9 13 ASSVGRVNTYEQY
TRBJ2-7 TRBV6-1 13 ASSEAGAKTYEQY
TRBJ1-3 TRBV5-8 13 ASSLQGAGGNTIY
TRBJ2-3 TRBV19 10 ASRGSGDTQY
TRBJ2-7 TRBV7-2 11 AGGDRGLYEQY
TRBJ1-1 TRBV5-4 15 ASSLARAGGPRAEAF
TRBJ2-2 TRBV27 11 ASSLGRTGELF
TRBJ2-5 TRBV25-1 15 ASSATSTPNGQETQY
TRBJ1-3 TRBV28 11 ASSNSGTGAIY
TRBJ1-2 TRBV6-6 13 ASSYSVNGGDGYT
TRBJ2-5 TRBV4-1 12 ASSQEDRKETQY
TRBJ1-2 TRBV6-1 12 ASSSPGGTRGYT
TRBJ2-2 TRBV19 11 ASSMEATGELF
TRBJ2-7 TRBV6-1 14 ASSEGGTGEPYEQY
TRBJ2-5 TRBV7-8 19 ASKKDRGRASGSPKQETQY
TRBJ2-1 TRBV7-9 17 ASSPPWDLVSWINNEQF
TRBJ1-4 TRBV16 13 ASSQSRGLGEKLF
TRBJ2-5 TRBV6-6 12 ASNGRSPQETQY
TRBJ2-5 TRBV4-1 11 ASSQGVVETQY
TRBJ2-2 TRBV5-1 11 ASSYSGTGELF
TRBJ2-5 TRBV25-1 15 ASSGIAGLAGGETQY
TRBJ2-7 TRBV7-9 14 ASSAQQGWGSDEQY
TRBJ2-5 TRBV5-1 12 ASSLATSKETQY
TRBJ2-5 TRBV11-3 13 ASSRTSRGQETQY
TRBJ1-2 TRBV6-5 13 ASSRGTGSNYGYT
TRBJ2-7 TRBV4-1 13 ASSQDRPRNYEQY
TRBJ1-5 TRBV6-1 11 AIRGNSNQPQH
TRBJ2-7 TRBV9 12 ASSSPGVGYEQY
TRBJ1-2 TRBV10-1 14 ASSESLKDGVYGYT
TRBJ2-1 TRBV27 9 ASSFWNEQF
TRBJ1-5 TRBV7-8 13 ASSLDRGGNQPQH
TRBJ1-1 TRBV29-1 10 SGKGARTEAF
TRBJ2-3 TRBV7-3 16 ASSLNQEPAPVTDTQY
TRBJ2-1 TRBV7-9 13 ASSPDLDSYNEQF
TRBJ2-5 TRBV5-4 14 ASSGGRDRGKETQY
TRBJ1-3 TRBV5-1 14 ASSYADEGPGNTIY
TRBJ1-1 TRBV25-1 14 ASSPARDGWGTEAF
TRBJ2-1 TRBV29-1 13 SVENGTGDVNEQF
TRBJ2-1 TRBV7-2 14 ASSLTGTRSYNEQF
TRBJ2-3 TRBV11-2 12 ASTTSTNTDTQY
TRBJ2-1 TRBV11-3 15 ASSLAVSGSSYNEQF
TRBJ1-3 TRBV14 13 ASSQAGTAGNTIY
TRBJ2-5 TRBV7-7 16 ASSFGLAGGPGVETQY
TRBJ2-7 TRBV28 11 ASWRGRSYEQY
TRBJ2-7 TRBV30 15 AWSVPAFQAGDYEQY
TRBJ2-7 TRBV28 16 ASSFGTSGRWVTYEQY
TRBJ1-1 TRBV19 13 ASSMERTDNTEAF
TRBJ2-7 TRBV6-6 12 ASSYGAGAYEQY
TRBJ1-2 TRBV4-2 13 ASSQDHQGGYGYT
TRBJ1-5 TRBV28 17 ASSWPRDRGLAGNQPQH
TRBJ1-4 TRBV2 12 ASKTGTANEKLF